This T cell receptor (beta chain) was identified in a study of T cell repertoires in cytomegalovirus infection. Study at large: Use of recently identified HLA-C-restricted and well-studied HLA-B-restricted CMV epitopes was part of the study. Public TCR beta signatures provided an indication of both CMV infection and a matching HLA type.

Whole-study findings and limits: Frequencies of public TCR beta families were cumulated, and this identified carriers of CMV plus the relevant HLA. HLA-C-restricted CMV clonotypes gave the most frequent clonotype in two of eight donors.

V shed 5 bases and J shed 5 bases, with 5 bases lying between them. The CDR3 loop spans 11 amino acids. Germline V gives CDR1 SGHRS, CDR2 YFSETQ. One entry per CDR3 protein results from TCRdb running MiXCR on the reads. The profile shows fewer than 1,000,000 distinct CDR3 sequences, around 30% of them singletons. A note on this clonotype: As yet, its antigen is unknown.

This clonotype originated in a human donor in good health (CMV status not recorded). Some clones in this sample may be carry-over from other donors' samples. The material sequenced was cultured CD8+ T cells from PBMCs, taken from culture after CMV antigen stimulation. The chain has TRBV5-1 and TRBJ2-1; D is unclear. CDR3 protein: CASRSNNEQFF. CDR3 DNA: TGCGCCAGCAGATCTAACAATGAGCAGTTCTTC.